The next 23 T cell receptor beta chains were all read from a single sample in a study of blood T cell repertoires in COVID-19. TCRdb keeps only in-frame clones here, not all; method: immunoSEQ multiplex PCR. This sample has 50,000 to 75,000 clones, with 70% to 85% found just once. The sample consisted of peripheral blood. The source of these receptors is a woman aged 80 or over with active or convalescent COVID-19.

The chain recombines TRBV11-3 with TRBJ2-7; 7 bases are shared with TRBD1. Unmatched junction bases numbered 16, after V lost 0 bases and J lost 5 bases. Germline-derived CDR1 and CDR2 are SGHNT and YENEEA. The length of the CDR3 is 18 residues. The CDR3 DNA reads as TGTGCCAGCAGCTTAGAGGTGGAGAGGAGACAGGGTCCACACGAGCAGTACTTC. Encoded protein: CASSLEVERRQGPHEQYF. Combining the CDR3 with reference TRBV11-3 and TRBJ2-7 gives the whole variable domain EAGVVQSPRYKIIEKKQPVAFWCNPISGHNTLYWYLQNLGQGPELLIRYENEEAVDDSQLPKDRFSAERLKGVDSTLKIQPAELGDSAVYLCASSLEVERRQGPHEQYFGPGTRLTVT.

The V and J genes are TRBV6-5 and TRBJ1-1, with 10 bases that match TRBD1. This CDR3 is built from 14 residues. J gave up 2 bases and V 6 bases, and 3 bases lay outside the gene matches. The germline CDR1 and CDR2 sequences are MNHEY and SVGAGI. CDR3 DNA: TGTGCCAGCAGGGACAGGGGGTCTAACACTGAAGCTTTCTTT. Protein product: CASRDRGSNTEAFF.

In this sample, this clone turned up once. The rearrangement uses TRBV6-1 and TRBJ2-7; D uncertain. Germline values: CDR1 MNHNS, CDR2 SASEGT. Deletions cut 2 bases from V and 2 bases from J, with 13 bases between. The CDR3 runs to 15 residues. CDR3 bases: TGTGCCAGCAGTGAATCCGCCCAGTTCACCTACGAGCAGTACTTC. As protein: CASSESAQFTYEQYF.

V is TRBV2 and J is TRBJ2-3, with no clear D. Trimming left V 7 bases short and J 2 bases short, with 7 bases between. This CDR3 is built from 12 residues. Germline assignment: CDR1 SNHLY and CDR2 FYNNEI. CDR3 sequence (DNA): TGTGCCAGCATTCTCCTCACAGATACGCAGTATTTT. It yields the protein CASILLTDTQYF.

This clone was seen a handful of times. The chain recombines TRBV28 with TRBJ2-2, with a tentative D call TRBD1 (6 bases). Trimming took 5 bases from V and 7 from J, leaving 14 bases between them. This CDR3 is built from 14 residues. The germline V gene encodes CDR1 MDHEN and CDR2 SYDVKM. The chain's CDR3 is CASSPPQGIGELFF. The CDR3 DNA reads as TGTGCCAGCAGTCCCCCCCAGGGGATCGGGGAGCTGTTTTTT.

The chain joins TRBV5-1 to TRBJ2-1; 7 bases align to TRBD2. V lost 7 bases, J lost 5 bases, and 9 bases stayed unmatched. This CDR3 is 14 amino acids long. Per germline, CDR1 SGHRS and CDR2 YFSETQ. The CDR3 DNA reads TGCGCCAGCGCCCCGACTAGCCGAAACAATGAGCAGTTCTTC. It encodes CASAPTSRNNEQFF.

This chain's CDR3 is CASSPQGGPGEQYF. The CDR3 DNA sequence: TGTGCCAGCTCACCCCAGGGGGGTCCAGGCGAGCAGTACTTC. This chain connects TRBV18 to TRBJ2-7, with D perhaps TRBD1 (7 bases). Trimming cost V 3 bases and J 6 bases, with 15 bases left between them. This CDR3 has 14 amino acids. Germline lookup yields CDR1 KGHSH and CDR2 LQKENI.

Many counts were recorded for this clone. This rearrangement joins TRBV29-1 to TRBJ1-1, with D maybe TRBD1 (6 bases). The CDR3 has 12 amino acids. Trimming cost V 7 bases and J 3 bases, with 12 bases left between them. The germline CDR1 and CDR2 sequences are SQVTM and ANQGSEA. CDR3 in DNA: TGCAGCGCCGGACAGCCGGACACTGAAGCTTTCTTT. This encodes CSAGQPDTEAFF.

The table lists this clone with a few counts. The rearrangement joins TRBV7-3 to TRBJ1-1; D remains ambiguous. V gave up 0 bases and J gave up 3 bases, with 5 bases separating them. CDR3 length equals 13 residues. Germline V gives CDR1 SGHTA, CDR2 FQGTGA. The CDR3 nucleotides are TGTGCCAGCAGCTTAACCAGTTACACTGAAGCTTTCTTT. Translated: CASSLTSYTEAFF.

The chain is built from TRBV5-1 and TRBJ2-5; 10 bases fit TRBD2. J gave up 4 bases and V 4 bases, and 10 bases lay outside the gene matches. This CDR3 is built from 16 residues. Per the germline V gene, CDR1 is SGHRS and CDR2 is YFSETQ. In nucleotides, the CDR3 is TGCGCCAGCAGCCCCGAACCAGCGGGGGGGGCAGAGACCCAGTACTTC. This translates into CASSPEPAGGAETQYF. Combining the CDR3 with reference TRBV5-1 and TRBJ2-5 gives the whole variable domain KAGVTQTPRYLIKTRGQQVTLSCSPISGHRSVSWYQQTPGQGLQFLFEYFSETQRNKGNFPGRFSGRQFSNSRSEMNVSTLELGDSALYLCASSPEPAGGAETQYFGPGTRLLVL.

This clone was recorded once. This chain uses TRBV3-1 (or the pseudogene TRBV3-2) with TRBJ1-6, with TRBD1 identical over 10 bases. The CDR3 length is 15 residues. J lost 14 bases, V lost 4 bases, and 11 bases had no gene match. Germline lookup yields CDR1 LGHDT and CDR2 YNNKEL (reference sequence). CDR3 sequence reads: CASSPWDRGDGSLHF. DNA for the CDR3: TGTGCCAGCAGCCCTTGGGACAGGGGCGACGGATCCCTCCACTTT.

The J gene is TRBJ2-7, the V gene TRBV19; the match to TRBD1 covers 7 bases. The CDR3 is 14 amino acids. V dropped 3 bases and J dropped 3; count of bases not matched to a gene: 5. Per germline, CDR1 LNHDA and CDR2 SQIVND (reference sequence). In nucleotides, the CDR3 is TGTGCCAGTAGTATCCGGGACAGCAACTACGAGCAGTACTTC. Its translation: CASSIRDSNYEQYF.

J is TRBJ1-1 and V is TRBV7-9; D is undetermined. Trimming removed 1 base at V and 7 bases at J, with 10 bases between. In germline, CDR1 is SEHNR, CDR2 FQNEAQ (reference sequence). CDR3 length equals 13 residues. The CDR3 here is CASSLGGFNEAFF. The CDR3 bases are TGTGCCAGCAGCTTAGGAGGTTTCAATGAAGCTTTCTTT.

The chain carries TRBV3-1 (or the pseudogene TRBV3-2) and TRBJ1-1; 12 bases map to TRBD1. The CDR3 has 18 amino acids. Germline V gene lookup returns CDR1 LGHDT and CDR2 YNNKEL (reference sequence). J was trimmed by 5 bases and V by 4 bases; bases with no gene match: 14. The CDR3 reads CASSLTGTGGVRRTEAFF. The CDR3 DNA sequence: TGTGCCAGCAGCCTTACCGGGACAGGGGGCGTACGGCGGACTGAAGCTTTCTTT.

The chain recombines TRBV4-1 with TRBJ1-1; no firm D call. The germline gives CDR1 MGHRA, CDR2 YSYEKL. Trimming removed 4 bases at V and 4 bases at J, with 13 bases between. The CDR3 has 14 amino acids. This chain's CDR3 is CASSPREGGTEAFF. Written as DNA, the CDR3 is TGCGCCAGCAGCCCCCGAGAGGGTGGCACTGAAGCTTTCTTT.

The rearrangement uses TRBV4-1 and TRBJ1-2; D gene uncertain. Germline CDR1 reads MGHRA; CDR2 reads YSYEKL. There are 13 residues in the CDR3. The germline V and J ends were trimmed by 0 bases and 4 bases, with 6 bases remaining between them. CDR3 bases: TGCGCCAGCAGCCAAGACGGAGTCTATGGCTACACCTTC. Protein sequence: CASSQDGVYGYTF.

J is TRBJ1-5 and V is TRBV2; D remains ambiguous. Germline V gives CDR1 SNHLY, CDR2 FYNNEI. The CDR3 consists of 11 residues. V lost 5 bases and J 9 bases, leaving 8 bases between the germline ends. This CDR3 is CASSMEGPQHF. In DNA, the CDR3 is TGTGCCAGCAGTATGGAGGGGCCCCAGCATTTT.

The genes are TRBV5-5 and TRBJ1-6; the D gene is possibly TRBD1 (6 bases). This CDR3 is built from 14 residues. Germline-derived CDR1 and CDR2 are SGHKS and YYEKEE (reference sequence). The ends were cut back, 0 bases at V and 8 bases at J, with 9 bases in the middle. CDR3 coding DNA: TGTGCCAGCAGCTTGGCCGCAGGGGATTCACCCCTCCACTTT. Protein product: CASSLAAGDSPLHF.

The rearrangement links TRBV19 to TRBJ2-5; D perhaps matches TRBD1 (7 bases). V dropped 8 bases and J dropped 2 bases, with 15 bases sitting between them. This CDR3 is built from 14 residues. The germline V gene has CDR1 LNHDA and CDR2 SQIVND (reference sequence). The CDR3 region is CASAPGDRQETQYF. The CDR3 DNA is TGTGCCAGTGCCCCGGGGGACAGACAAGAGACCCAGTACTTC.

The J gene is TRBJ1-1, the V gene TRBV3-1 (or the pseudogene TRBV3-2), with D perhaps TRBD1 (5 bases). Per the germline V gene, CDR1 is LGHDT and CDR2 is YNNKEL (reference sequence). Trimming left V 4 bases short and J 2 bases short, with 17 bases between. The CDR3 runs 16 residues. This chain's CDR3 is CASSLGARVGNTEAFF. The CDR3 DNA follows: TGTGCCAGCAGCCTAGGGGCTCGGGTGGGAAACACTGAAGCTTTCTTT.

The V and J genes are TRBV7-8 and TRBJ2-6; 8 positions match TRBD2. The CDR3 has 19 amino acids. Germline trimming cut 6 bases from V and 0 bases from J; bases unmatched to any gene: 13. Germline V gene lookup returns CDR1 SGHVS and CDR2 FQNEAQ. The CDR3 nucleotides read TGTGCCAGCAGGGAATCGAGGGCGGGGGGTATCTCTGGGGCCAACGTCCTGACTTTC. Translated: CASRESRAGGISGANVLTF.

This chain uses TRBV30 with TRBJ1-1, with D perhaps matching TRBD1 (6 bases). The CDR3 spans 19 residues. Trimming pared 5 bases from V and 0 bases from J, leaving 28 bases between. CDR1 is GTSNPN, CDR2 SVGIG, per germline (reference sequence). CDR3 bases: TGTGCCTGGGTGCCAGGGGCCGGTTCCTACTTTAAGTTGAACACTGAAGCTTTCTTT. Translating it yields CAWVPGAGSYFKLNTEAFF.

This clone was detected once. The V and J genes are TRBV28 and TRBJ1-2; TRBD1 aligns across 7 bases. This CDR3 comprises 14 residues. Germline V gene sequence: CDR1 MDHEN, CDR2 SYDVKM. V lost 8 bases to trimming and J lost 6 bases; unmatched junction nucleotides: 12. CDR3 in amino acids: CASGTTGSTDGYTF. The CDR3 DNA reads TGTGCCAGCGGTACGACAGGGAGTACTGATGGCTACACCTTC.